Included here is one T cell receptor beta chain sequence, with context. J was trimmed by 5 bases and V by 5 bases; bases with no gene match: 4. Germline V gene lookup returns CDR1 LNHDA and CDR2 SQIVND (reference sequence). This CDR3 has 13 residues. Clones were sequenced by immunoSEQ multiplex PCR, and TCRdb holds only the in-frame ones, with some missing. The data hold around 220,000 clones, with 84% observed a single time. This record comes from a study of blood T cell repertoires in COVID-19. Study in general: The study drew acute and convalescent COVID-19 samples from the United States, Italy and Spain. T cells, B-cell-depleted T cells, or PBMCs supplied cDNA or gDNA.

The material sequenced was peripheral blood. The receptor was derived from a man aged 25 to 40 with active or convalescent COVID-19. The rearrangement joins TRBV19 to TRBJ2-3, with 7 nucleotides matching TRBD1. CDR3 protein: CASSGGQIDTQYF. The CDR3 region has the DNA TGTGCCAGTAGTGGGGGACAGATAGATACGCAGTATTTT.